This T cell receptor beta chain emerged from a study of blood T cell repertoires in COVID-19. As for the study in general: The origin of the acute and convalescent COVID-19 samples was the United States, Italy and Spain.

Original data processing: Amplification of reference gene primers provided the estimated nucleated cell counts. Data came from immunoSEQ multiplex PCR; TCRdb stores just in-frame clones and leaves some out. D and trimming come from the DNA, and the V and J calls and clone size come from that table. The sample has 270,000 or so clones; roughly 90% are singletons. In terms of age and location, participants ranged from roughly 18 to 90 years and lived in about two dozen US areas. Each participant's cohort was designated according to participant-reported clinical history. Material for sequencing was PBMCs or T cells enriched from blood (not recorded which). The origin of this receptor is a middle-aged man who had been exposed to COVID-19.

CDR3: CAWKNDRAFANSPLHF. CDR3 nucleotide sequence: TGTGCCTGGAAAAATGACAGGGCCTTCGCGAATTCACCCCTCCACTTT. The chain joins TRBV30 to TRBJ1-6; the match to TRBD1 covers 7 bases. The ends lost 4 bases at V and 7 bases at J; junction bases unmatched: 13. Germline V gene sequence: CDR1 GTSNPN, CDR2 SVGIG (reference sequence). The CDR3 contains 16 residues.